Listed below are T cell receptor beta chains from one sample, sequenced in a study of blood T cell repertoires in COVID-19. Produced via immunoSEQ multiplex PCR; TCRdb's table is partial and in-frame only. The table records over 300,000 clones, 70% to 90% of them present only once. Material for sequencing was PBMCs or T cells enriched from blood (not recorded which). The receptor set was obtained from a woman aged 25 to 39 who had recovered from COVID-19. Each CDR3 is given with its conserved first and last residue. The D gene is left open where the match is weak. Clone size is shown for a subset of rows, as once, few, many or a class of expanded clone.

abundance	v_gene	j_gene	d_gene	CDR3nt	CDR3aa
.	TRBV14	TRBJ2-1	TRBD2	TGTGCCAGCAGCCAGTTTAGCGGGGGGGCCTCCTACAATGAGCAGTTCTTC	CASSQFSGGASYNEQFF
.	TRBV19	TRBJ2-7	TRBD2	TGTGCCAGTAGTATCGGCGGGGGGGTGGCCGCCTACGAGCAGTACTTC	CASSIGGGVAAYEQYF
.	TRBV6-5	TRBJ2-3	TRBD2	TGTGCCAGCAGTTGGAGCGGGGGTAGCACAGATACGCAGTATTTT	CASSWSGGSTDTQYF
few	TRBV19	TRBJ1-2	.	TGTGCCAGTAGTTCCCCGCCCTCCACTAGTGGCTACACCTTC	CASSSPPSTSGYTF
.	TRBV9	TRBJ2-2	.	TGTGCCAGCAGCTCCCGGACAAAGGACACCGGGGAGCTGTTTTTT	CASSSRTKDTGELFF
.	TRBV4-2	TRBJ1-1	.	TGTGCCAGCAGCCATCCCGACTCGGGGGGCCCGAACACTGAAGCTTTCTTT	CASSHPDSGGPNTEAFF
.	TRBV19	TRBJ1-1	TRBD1	TGTGCCAGCGAGCCAGGGGGCGGAAACACTGAAGCTTTCTTT	CASEPGGGNTEAFF
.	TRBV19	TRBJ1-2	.	TGTGCCAGTAGTGGGCCAGGGGCTTACTATGGCTACACCTTC	CASSGPGAYYGYTF
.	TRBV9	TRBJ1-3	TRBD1	TGTGCCAGCAGCGTAGGTTTAAGCAGGGGGTCCCCCGGAAACACCATATATTTT	CASSVGLSRGSPGNTIYF
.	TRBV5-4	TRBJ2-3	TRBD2	TGTGCCAGCAGCTTTGGACTAGCGGGGAGTAGCACAGATACGCAGTATTTT	CASSFGLAGSSTDTQYF
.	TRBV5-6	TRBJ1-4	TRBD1	TGTGCCAGCAGCTTACGTAGTGGGACAGGGAACGAAAAACTGTTTTTT	CASSLRSGTGNEKLFF
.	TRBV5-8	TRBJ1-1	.	TGTGCCAGCAGCTTCCTACAGGGTGATACTGAAGCTTTCTTT	CASSFLQGDTEAFF
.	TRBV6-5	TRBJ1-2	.	TGTGCCAGCAGTTACCAGGGTAGCTATGGCTACACCTTC	CASSYQGSYGYTF
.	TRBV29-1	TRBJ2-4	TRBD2	TGCAGCGTTGAAGATAGGGGACTAGCGGGGGTTGGCGCCAAAAACATTCAGTACTTC	CSVEDRGLAGVGAKNIQYF
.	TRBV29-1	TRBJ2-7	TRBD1	TGCAGCGTTGCTCTTCGGACAGGGGGGCTTGGCGAGCAGTACTTC	CSVALRTGGLGEQYF
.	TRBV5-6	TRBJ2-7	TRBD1	TGTGCCAGCAGCGGAGGACAGGGGTCCTACGAGCAGTACTTC	CASSGGQGSYEQYF
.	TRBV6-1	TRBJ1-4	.	TGTGCCAGCAGTGAAGCGTCTAAGGCCGTAGGGGGAAAACTGTTTTTT	CASSEASKAVGGKLFF
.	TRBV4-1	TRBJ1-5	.	TGCGCCAGCAGCCCCGGCGGGCTGGGGATCAATCAGCCCCAGCATTTT	CASSPGGLGINQPQHF
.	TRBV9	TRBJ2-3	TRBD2	TGTGCCAGCAGCGTAGAAGCGGGGAATCGCGATACGCAGTATTTT	CASSVEAGNRDTQYF
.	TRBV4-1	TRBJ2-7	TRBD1	TGCGCCAGCAGCCAACCCTCACAGGGGAAAGGGTACGAGCAGTACTTC	CASSQPSQGKGYEQYF
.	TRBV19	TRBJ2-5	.	TGTGCCAGTACCCCGGGCGGGGCGGGAGAGACCCAGTACTTC	CASTPGGAGETQYF
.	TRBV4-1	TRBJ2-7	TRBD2	TGCGCCAGCAGCTCATCTAGCGGGGCCGCCTCCTACGAGCAGTACTTC	CASSSSSGAASYEQYF
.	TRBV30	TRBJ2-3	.	TGTGCCTGGAGTGCCGGGGACACAGATACGCAGTATTTT	CAWSAGDTDTQYF
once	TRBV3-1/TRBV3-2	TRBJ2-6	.	TGTGCCAGCAGCCAAGCGAGGGTCTCGACCAACGTCCTGACTTTC	CASSQARVSTNVLTF